The T cell receptor (beta chain) under discussion was sequenced for a study of identical twins. Details on this clonotype: Its antigen is unidentified. Compared with germline, one end of the junction differs, possibly owing to a read error.

One entry per CDR3 protein, called by TCRdb with MiXCR from the 5' RACE reads. The sample holds around 300,000 distinct CDR3 sequences, roughly 8.6% seen once. Germline V CDR1 and CDR2: MNHEY, SVGAGI. The CDR3 spans 18 residues. Study outcomes and limitations: The authors noted that invariant MAIT and iNKT cells could partly confound zero-insertion analyses. Among beta out-of-frame sequences, excess sharing between twins appeared weaker.

This same sample was also taken into another study, of yellow fever vaccine responses in identical twins.

The TCR sequence derives from a woman between 18 and 29 years old in good health. What was sequenced was memory (CD45RO+) T cells sorted from blood. The chain links TRBV6-5 to TRBJ2-1; 10 nucleotides line up with TRBD1. CDR3 in DNA: TGTGTCAGCAGTTACCTCTGGACGCGGGACAGGGGTAACAATGAGCAGTTCTTC. Its translation: CVSSYLWTRDRGNNEQFF.